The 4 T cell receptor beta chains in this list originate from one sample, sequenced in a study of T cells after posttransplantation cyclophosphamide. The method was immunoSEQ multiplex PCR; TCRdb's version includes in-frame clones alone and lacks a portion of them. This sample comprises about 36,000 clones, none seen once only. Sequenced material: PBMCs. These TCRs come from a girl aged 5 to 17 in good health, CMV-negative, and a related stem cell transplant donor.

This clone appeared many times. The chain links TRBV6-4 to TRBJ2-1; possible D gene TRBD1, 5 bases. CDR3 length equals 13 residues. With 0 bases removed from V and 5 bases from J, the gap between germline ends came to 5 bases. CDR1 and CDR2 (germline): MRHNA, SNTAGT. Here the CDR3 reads CASSDSDNNEQFF. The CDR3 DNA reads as TGTGCCAGCAGTGACTCGGACAACAATGAGCAGTTCTTC.

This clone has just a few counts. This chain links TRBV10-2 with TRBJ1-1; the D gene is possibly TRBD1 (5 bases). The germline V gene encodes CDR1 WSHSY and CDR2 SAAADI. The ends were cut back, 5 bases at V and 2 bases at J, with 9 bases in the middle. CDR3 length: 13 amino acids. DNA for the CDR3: TGCGCCAGCAGTTCCCAGGGAAACACTGAAGCTTTCTTT. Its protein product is CASSSQGNTEAFF.

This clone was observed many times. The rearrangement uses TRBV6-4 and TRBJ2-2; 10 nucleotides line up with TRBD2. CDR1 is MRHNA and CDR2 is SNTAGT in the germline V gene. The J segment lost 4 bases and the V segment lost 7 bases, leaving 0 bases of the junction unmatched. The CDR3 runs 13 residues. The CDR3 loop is CASTSGSTGELFF. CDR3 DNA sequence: TGTGCCAGCACTAGCGGGAGCACCGGGGAGCTGTTTTTT.

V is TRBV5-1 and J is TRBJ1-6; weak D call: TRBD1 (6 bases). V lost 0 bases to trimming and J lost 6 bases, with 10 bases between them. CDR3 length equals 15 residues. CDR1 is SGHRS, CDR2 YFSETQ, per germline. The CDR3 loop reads CASSLDVRGNSPLHF. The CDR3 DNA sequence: TGCGCCAGCAGCTTGGATGTCAGGGGTAATTCACCCCTCCACTTT.